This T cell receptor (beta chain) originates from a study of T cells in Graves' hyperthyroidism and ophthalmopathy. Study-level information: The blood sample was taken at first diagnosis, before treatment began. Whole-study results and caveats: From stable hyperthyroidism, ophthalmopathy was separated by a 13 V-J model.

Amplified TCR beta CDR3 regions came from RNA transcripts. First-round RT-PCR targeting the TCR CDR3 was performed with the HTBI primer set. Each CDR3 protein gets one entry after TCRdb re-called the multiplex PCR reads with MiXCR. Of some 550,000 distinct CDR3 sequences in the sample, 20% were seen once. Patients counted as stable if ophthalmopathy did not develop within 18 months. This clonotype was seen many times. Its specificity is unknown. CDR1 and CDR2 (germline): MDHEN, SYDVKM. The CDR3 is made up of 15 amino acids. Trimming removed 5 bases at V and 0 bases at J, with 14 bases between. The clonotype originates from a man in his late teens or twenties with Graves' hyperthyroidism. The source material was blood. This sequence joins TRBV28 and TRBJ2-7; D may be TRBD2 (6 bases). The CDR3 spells CASSASSASSYEQYF. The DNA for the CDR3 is TGTGCCAGCAGTGCTTCTAGCGCCAGCTCCTACGAGCAGTACTTC.